These 20 T cell receptor beta chains were sequenced from one sample in a study of resident and recirculating memory T cells in vitiligo. Profiled with immunoSEQ multiplex PCR; TCRdb holds only in-frame clones, not every one. The sample holds fewer than 85,000 clones, 92% seen once. The material sequenced was blood. The receptors were gathered from a male donor with vitiligo.

The chain joins TRBV7-8 to TRBJ2-1; D unclear. The CDR3 has 13 amino acids. Germline V gives CDR1 SGHVS, CDR2 FQNEAQ. V lost 2 bases to trimming and J lost 7 bases, with 9 bases between them. For the CDR3, the DNA is TGTGCCAGCAGCTTATATGTGTCGAATGAGCAGTTCTTC. Amino acids: CASSLYVSNEQFF.

The J gene is TRBJ2-6, the V gene TRBV7-3, with a possible D match to TRBD1 (5 bases). Germline CDR1 and CDR2: SGHTA and FQGTGA. This CDR3 is built from 15 residues. V dropped 2 bases and J dropped 0 bases, with 5 bases sitting between them. The DNA of the CDR3 is TGTGCCAGCAGCTTAGACAGCTCTGGGGCCAACGTCCTGACTTTC. The encoded protein is CASSLDSSGANVLTF. Supplemented by reference TRBV7-3 and TRBJ2-6, the full variable domain reads GAGVSQTPSNKVTEKGKYVELRCDPISGHTALYWYRQSLGQGPEFLIYFQGTGAADDSGLPNDRFFAVRPEGSVSTLKIQRTERGDSAVYLCASSLDSSGANVLTFGAGSRLTVL.

This chain uses TRBV5-1 with TRBJ2-5; no clear D. CDR1 and CDR2 (germline): SGHRS, YFSETQ. The length of the CDR3 is 15 residues. V lost 0 bases and J 1 base, leaving 10 bases between the germline ends. In DNA form, the CDR3 reads TGCGCCAGCAGCTTGGCCCTGGCTTCCCAAGAGACCCAGTACTTC. As protein: CASSLALASQETQYF.

The chain has TRBV19 and TRBJ1-1; D unclear. CDR1 and CDR2 (germline): LNHDA, SQIVND (reference sequence). The CDR3 runs 11 residues. V lost 7 bases to trimming and J lost 7 bases, with 10 bases between them. The CDR3 here is CASTDDIEAFF. CDR3 in DNA: TGTGCCAGTACCGATGACATTGAAGCTTTCTTT.

This chain uses TRBV28 with TRBJ2-1; 8 bases line up with TRBD2. V dropped 2 bases and J dropped 5; count of bases not matched to a gene: 5. CDR1 and CDR2 from the germline V gene are MDHEN and SYDVKM. The CDR3 runs 15 residues. The chain's CDR3 is CASSLSGGWNNEQFF. CDR3 coding DNA: TGTGCCAGCAGTTTAAGCGGGGGATGGAACAATGAGCAGTTCTTC.

V and J are TRBV7-9 and TRBJ1-1, with D perhaps TRBD1 (5 bases). The CDR3 consists of 15 residues. Germline CDR1 SEHNR, CDR2 FQNEAQ (reference sequence). V dropped 5 bases and J dropped 9 bases, with 22 bases sitting between them. The CDR3 protein is CASSATTGTRGKAFF. CDR3 DNA sequence: TGTGCCAGCAGCGCCACTACAGGTACCCGAGGCAAAGCTTTCTTT. The whole variable domain, filled in from reference TRBV7-9 and TRBJ1-1, reads DTGVSQNPRHKITKRGQNVTFRCDPISEHNRLYWYRQTLGQGPEFLTYFQNEAQLEKSRLLSDRFSAERPKGSFSTLEIQRTEQGDSAMYLCASSATTGTRGKAFFGQGTRLTVV.

The chain uses TRBV5-5 and TRBJ1-4; unclear D gene. Germline lookup yields CDR1 SGHKS and CDR2 YYEKEE (reference sequence). Between the trimmed V and J ends, which lost 7 bases and 8 bases, there was a span of 15 bases. This CDR3 is built from 13 residues. CDR3 residues: CASSWQSEEKLFF. In DNA form, the CDR3 reads TGTGCCAGCTCGTGGCAGTCCGAAGAAAAACTGTTTTTT.

The chain carries TRBV9 and TRBJ2-3; 8 bases align to TRBD2. CDR1 and CDR2 (germline): SGDLS, YYNGEE. This CDR3 is 16 amino acids long. After removal of 1 base from V and 3 bases from J, the junction contained 7 bases not matched to a gene. The CDR3 reads CASSVLVAGNTDTQYF. CDR3 bases: TGTGCCAGCAGCGTACTAGTAGCGGGAAATACAGATACGCAGTATTTT.

Only a few counts were recorded for this clone. The chain recombines TRBV5-1 with TRBJ1-1; D ambiguous. Per the germline V gene, CDR1 is SGHRS and CDR2 is YFSETQ. V gave up 2 bases and J gave up 4 bases, with 9 bases separating them. This CDR3 contains 13 residues. The DNA of the CDR3 is TGCGCCAGCAGCTTTTCCCAGGTCACTGAAGCTTTCTTT. This sequence encodes CASSFSQVTEAFF.

The chain carries TRBV7-6 and TRBJ2-7; 9 bases line up with TRBD1. Germline CDR1 and CDR2: SGHVS and FNYEAQ. V gave up 5 bases and J gave up 4 bases; unmatched junction bases: 6. The CDR3 spans 14 residues. CDR3 region: CASSPQGAKYEQYF. The CDR3 bases are TGTGCCAGCAGCCCACAGGGGGCAAAGTACGAGCAGTACTTC.

This clone was seen a handful of times. The rearrangement joins TRBV7-6 to TRBJ1-1; TRBD1 matches 8 bases. The CDR3 contains 16 residues. V trimming: 0 bases; J trimming: 1 base; junction bases outside the gene matches: 4. CDR1 is SGHVS, CDR2 FNYEAQ, per germline. CDR3 region: CASSLATGGPNTEAFF. Written as DNA, the CDR3 is TGTGCCAGCAGCTTAGCAACAGGGGGGCCGAACACTGAAGCTTTCTTT.

V usage is TRBV28 and J usage is TRBJ1-1; D is possibly TRBD1 (5 bases). V lost 5 bases to trimming and J lost 2 bases, with 9 bases between them. CDR1 and CDR2 from the germline V gene are MDHEN and SYDVKM. CDR3 length equals 13 residues. CDR3 DNA: TGTGCCAGCAGTAGGCGGGGCAACACTGAAGCTTTCTTT. Protein sequence: CASSRRGNTEAFF.

This chain connects TRBV2 to TRBJ1-1; TRBD1 matches 8 bases. After removal of 3 bases from V and 5 bases from J, the junction contained 5 bases not matched to a gene. The CDR3 is made up of 14 amino acids. Germline-derived CDR1 and CDR2 are SNHLY and FYNNEI. This CDR3 is CASSDQGARTEAFF. Written as DNA, the CDR3 is TGTGCCAGCAGTGATCAGGGGGCAAGGACTGAAGCTTTCTTT. The variable domain in full, completed from reference TRBV2 and TRBJ1-1, reads EPEVTQTPSHQVTQMGQEVILRCVPISNHLYFYWYRQILGQKVEFLVSFYNNEISEKSEIFDDQFSVERPDGSNFTLKIRSTKLEDSAMYFCASSDQGARTEAFFGQGTRLTVV.

CDR3 sequence (DNA): TGCGCCAGCAGCCCAGGACTAGCGGGAGGGCCTGTGGAGACCCAGTACTTC. Translation gives CASSPGLAGGPVETQYF. This rearrangement joins TRBV5-1 to TRBJ2-5; 15 nucleotides match TRBD2. Trimming took 4 bases from V and 5 from J; bases not matched to a gene: 9. Germline V gives CDR1 SGHRS, CDR2 YFSETQ. This CDR3 is built from 17 residues.

V usage is TRBV6-1 and J usage is TRBJ2-5; TRBD2 matches 12 bases. Trimming at V came to 1 base and at J to 7 bases, leaving 13 bases not matched to a gene. Germline lookup yields CDR1 MNHNS and CDR2 SASEGT. The CDR3 runs to 18 residues. CDR3 sequence reads: CASSEGASGRAGRGTQYF. The CDR3 DNA follows: TGTGCCAGCAGTGAAGGGGCTAGCGGGAGGGCCGGTCGGGGGACCCAGTACTTC.

The chain recombines TRBV7-9 with TRBJ1-4, with D perhaps TRBD1 (5 bases). Germline V CDR1 and CDR2: SEHNR, FQNEAQ (reference sequence). V dropped 5 bases and J dropped 5 bases, with 15 bases sitting between them. This CDR3 has 15 amino acids. The CDR3 region has the DNA TGTGCCAGCAGCGCCGGGGTGGGGGGGAATGAAAAACTGTTTTTT. Amino acids: CASSAGVGGNEKLFF.

The chain carries TRBV13 and TRBJ2-7, with D uncertain. Trimming stripped 11 bases from V and 0 bases from J, with 17 bases between. From germline, CDR1 is PRHDT and CDR2 FYEKMQ (reference sequence). The CDR3 runs to 14 residues. The chain's CDR3 is CASARVLFSYEQYF. As DNA, the CDR3 is TGTGCCTCCGCCCGGGTCCTTTTCTCCTACGAGCAGTACTTC. The whole variable domain, remainder taken from reference TRBV13 and TRBJ2-7, is AAGVIQSPRHLIKEKRETATLKCYPIPRHDTVYWYQQGPGQDPQFLISFYEKMQSDKGSIPDRFSAQQFSDYHSELNMSSLELGDSALYFCASARVLFSYEQYFGPGTRLTVT.

The rearrangement joins TRBV6-1 to TRBJ2-7, with D maybe TRBD2 (6 bases). The CDR3 covers 15 residues. Per the germline V gene, CDR1 is MNHNS and CDR2 is SASEGT. V lost 3 bases to trimming and J lost 2 bases, with 14 bases between them. The CDR3 here is CASSDEMGGTYEQYF. Written as DNA, the CDR3 is TGTGCCAGCAGTGATGAAATGGGGGGTACCTACGAGCAGTACTTC.

The rearrangement joins TRBV9 to TRBJ2-7; 8 positions match TRBD2. The DNA matches TRBJ2-5 better at its end, which makes the J call doubtful. Germline CDR1 reads SGDLS; CDR2 reads YYNGEE. CDR3 length equals 16 residues. Written as DNA, the CDR3 is TGTGCCAGCAGCGAGAACGCTCTTAGCGGGGAAGAGACCCAGTACTTC. Amino acids: CASSENALSGEETQYF.

This chain's CDR3 is CASSPWSSYNEQFF. The CDR3, as DNA: TGCGCCAGTTCGCCGTGGAGCTCCTACAATGAGCAGTTCTTC. The J gene is TRBJ2-1, the V gene TRBV5-1; no definite D call. CDR3 length: 14 residues. V lost 8 bases to trimming and J lost 0 bases, with 12 bases between them. Germline-derived CDR1 and CDR2 are SGHRS and YFSETQ.